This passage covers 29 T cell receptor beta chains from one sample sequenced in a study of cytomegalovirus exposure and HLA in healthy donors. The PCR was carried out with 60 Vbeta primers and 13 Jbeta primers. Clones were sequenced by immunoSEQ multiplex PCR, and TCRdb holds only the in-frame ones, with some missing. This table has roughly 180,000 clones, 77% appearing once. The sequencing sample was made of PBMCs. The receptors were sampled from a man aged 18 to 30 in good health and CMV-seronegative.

The CDR3 coding sequence is TGTGCCAGCAGCCAAGCGGGAAGCCAAGAGACCCAGTACTTC. It codes for CASSQAGSQETQYF. The V gene is TRBV4-2, the J gene TRBJ2-5; tentative D call: TRBD2 (5 bases). Between the trimmed V and J ends, which lost 1 base and 1 base, there was a span of 7 bases. Germline CDR1 and CDR2: LGHNA and YNFKEQ. This CDR3 has 14 residues.

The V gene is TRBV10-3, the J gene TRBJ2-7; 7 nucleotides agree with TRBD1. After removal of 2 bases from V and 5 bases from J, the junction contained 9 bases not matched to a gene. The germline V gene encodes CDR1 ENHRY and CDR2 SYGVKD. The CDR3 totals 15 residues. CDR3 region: CAISEIRTGLNEQYF. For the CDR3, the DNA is TGTGCCATCAGTGAGATAAGGACAGGTCTTAACGAGCAGTACTTC.

CDR3 in amino acids: CASSFGQGSTEAFF. For the CDR3, the DNA is TGTGCCAGCAGCTTTGGACAGGGGAGCACTGAAGCTTTCTTT. The chain carries TRBV7-9 and TRBJ1-1; 9 bases map to TRBD1. The CDR3 spans 14 residues. V gave up 3 bases and J gave up 4 bases; unmatched junction bases: 3. CDR1 is SEHNR, CDR2 FQNEAQ, per germline (reference sequence).

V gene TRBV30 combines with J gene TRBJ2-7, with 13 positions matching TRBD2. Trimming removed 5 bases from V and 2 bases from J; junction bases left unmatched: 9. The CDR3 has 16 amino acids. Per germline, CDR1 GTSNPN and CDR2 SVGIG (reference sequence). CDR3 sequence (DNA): TGTGCCTGGGTCAGACTAGCGGGAGGCCGAGCCTACGAGCAGTACTTC. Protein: CAWVRLAGGRAYEQYF.

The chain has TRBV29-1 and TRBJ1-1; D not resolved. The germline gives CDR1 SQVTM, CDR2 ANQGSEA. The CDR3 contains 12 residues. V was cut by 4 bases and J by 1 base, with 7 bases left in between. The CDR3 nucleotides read TGCAGCGTTGGACACCCGAACACTGAAGCTTTCTTT. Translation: CSVGHPNTEAFF.

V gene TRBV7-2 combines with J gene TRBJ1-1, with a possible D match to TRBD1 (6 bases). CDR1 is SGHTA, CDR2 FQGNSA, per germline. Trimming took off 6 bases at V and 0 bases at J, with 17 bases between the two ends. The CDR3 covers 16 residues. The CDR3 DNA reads TGTGCCAGCAGTTATACAGGGTCCCGTATGAACACTGAAGCTTTCTTT. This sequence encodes CASSYTGSRMNTEAFF. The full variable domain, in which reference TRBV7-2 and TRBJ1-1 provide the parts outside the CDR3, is GAGVSQSPSNKVTEKGKDVELRCDPISGHTALYWYRQSLGQGLEFLIYFQGNSAPDKSGLPSDRFSAERTGGSVSTLTIQRTQQEDSAVYLCASSYTGSRMNTEAFFGQGTRLTVV.

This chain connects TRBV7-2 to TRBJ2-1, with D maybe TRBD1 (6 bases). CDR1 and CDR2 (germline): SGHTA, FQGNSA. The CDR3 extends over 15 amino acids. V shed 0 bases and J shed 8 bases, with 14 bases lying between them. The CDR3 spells CASSLAQGPEYEQFF. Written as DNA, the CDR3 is TGTGCCAGCAGCTTAGCCCAGGGGCCTGAGTATGAGCAGTTCTTC.

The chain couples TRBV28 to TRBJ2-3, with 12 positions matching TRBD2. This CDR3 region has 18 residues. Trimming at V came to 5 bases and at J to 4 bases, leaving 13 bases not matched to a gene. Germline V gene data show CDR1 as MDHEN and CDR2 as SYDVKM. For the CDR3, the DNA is TGTGCCAGCAGTCCCGGCCTACTAGCGGGAGGACTGGCAGATACGCAGTATTTT. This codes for CASSPGLLAGGLADTQYF.

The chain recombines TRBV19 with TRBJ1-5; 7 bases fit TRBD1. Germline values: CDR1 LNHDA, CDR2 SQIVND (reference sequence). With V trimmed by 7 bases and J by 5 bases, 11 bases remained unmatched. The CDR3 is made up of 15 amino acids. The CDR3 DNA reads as TGTGCCAGTACCCCGACAGGGTGGTTGGATCAGCCCCAGCATTTT. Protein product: CASTPTGWLDQPQHF.

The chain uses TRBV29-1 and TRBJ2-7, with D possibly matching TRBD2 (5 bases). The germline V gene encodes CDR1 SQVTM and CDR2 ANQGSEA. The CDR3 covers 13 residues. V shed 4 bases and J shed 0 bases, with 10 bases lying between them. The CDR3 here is CSVGTGISYEQYF. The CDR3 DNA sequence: TGCAGCGTTGGGACGGGGATCTCCTACGAGCAGTACTTC.

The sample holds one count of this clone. The CDR3 DNA sequence: TGTGCCAGCAGCCGGCTCCGAGCGGGGACGAACACCGGGGAGCTGTTTTTT. It translates to CASSRLRAGTNTGELFF. The rearrangement links TRBV14 to TRBJ2-2; 7 bases fit TRBD2. CDR3 length: 17 amino acids. Germline-derived CDR1 and CDR2 are SGHDN and FVKESK. V was clipped by 4 bases and J by 0 bases; unmatched bases: 8.

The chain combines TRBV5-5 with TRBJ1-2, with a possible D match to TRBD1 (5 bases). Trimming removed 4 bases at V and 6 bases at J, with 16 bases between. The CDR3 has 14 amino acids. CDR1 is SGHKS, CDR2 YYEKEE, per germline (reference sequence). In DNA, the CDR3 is TGTGCCAGCAGCCCCGGGCAGGGAGGAAATGGCTACACCTTC. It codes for CASSPGQGGNGYTF.

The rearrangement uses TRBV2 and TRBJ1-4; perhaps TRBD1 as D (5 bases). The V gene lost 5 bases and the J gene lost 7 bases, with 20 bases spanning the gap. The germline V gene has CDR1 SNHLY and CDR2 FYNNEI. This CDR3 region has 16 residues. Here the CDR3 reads CASSLWGRAGGEKLFF. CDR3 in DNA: TGTGCCAGCAGTCTTTGGGGACGAGCGGGAGGTGAAAAACTGTTTTTT.

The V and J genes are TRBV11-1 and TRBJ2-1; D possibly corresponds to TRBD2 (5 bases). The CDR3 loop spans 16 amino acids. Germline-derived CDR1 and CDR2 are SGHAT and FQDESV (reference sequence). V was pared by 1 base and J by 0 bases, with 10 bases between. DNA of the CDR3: TGTGCCAGCAGCTTAGTCCTAGCTGCCTCCTACAATGAGCAGTTCTTC. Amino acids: CASSLVLAASYNEQFF.

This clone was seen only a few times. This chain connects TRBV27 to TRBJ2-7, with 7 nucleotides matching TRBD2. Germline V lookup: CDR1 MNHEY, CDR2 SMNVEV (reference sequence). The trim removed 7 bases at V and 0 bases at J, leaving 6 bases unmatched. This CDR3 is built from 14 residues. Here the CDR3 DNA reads TGTGCCAGCAAACTTAGCGGGTACTCCTACGAGCAGTACTTC. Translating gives CASKLSGYSYEQYF.

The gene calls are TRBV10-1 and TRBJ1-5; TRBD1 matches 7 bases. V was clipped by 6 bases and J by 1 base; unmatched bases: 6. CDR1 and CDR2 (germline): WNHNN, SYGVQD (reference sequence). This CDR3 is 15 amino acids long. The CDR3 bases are TGCGCCAGCAGGCCTGGGACAGAAAGCAATCAGCCCCAGCATTTT. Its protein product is CASRPGTESNQPQHF.

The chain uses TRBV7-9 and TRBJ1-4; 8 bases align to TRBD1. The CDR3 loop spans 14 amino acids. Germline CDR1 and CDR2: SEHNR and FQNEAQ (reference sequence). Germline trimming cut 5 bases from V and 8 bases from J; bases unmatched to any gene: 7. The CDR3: CASSKTGVSEKLFF. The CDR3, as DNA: TGTGCCAGCAGCAAGACAGGGGTTTCGGAAAAACTGTTTTTT.

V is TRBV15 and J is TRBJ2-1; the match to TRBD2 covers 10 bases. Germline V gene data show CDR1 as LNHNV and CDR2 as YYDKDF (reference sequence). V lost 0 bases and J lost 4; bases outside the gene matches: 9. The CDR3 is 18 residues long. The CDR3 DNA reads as TGTGCCACCAGCAGAGATCGGGGGGGACTAGCGCTATACAATGAGCAGTTCTTC. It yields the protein CATSRDRGGLALYNEQFF.

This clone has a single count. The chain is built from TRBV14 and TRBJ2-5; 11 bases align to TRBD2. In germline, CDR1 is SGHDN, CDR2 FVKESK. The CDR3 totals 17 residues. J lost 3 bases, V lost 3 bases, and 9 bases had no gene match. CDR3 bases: TGTGCCAGCAGCCACCTAGCGGGGGGCCTTCCAAAAGAGACCCAGTACTTC. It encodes CASSHLAGGLPKETQYF.

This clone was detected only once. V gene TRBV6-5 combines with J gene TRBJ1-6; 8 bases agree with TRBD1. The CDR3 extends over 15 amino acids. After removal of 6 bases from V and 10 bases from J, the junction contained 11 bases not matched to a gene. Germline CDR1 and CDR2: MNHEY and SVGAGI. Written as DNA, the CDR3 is TGTGCCAGCAGCCCTATGGGACAGGTTCGCTCACCCCTCCACTTT. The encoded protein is CASSPMGQVRSPLHF.

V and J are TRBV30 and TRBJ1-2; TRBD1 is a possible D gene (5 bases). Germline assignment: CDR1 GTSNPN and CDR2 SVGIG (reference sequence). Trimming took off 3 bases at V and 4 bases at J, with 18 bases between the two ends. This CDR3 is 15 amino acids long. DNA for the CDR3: TGTGCCTGGAGAGATCGGAGGGGCGGGTTCTATGGCTACACCTTC. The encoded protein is CAWRDRRGGFYGYTF.

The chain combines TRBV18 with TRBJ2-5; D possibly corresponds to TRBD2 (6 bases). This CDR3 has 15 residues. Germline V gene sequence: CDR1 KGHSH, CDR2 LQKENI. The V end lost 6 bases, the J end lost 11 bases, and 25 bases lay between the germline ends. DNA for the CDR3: TGTGCCAGCTCTCTTGGGGGTCCAGCTTCGGGGGAGCAGTACTTC. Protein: CASSLGGPASGEQYF. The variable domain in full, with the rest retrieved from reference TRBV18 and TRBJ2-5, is NAGVMQNPRHLVRRRGQEARLRCSPMKGHSHVYWYRQLPEEGLKFMVYLQKENIIDESGMPKERFSAEFPKEGPSILRIQQVVRGDSAAYFCASSLGGPASGEQYFGPGTRLLVL.

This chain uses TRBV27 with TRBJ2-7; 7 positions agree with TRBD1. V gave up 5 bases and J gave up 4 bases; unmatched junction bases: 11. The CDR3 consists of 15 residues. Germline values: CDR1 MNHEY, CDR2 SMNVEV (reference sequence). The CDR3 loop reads CASSLTGTEPYEQYF. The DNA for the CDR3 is TGTGCCAGCAGTCTTACCGGGACAGAGCCTTACGAGCAGTACTTC.

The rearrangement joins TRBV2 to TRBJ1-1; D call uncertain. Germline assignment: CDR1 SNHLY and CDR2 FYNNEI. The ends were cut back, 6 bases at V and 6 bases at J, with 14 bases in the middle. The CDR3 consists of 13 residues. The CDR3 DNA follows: TGTGCCAGCAGACGCACGACCGGGGCTGAAGCTTTCTTT. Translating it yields CASRRTTGAEAFF.

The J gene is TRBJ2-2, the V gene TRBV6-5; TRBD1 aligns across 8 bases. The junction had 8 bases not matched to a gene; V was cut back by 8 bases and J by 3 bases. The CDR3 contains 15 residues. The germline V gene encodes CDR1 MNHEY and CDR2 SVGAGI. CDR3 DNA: TGTGCCAGCGGCGAGGACAGGGTGTACACCGGGGAGCTGTTTTTT. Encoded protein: CASGEDRVYTGELFF.

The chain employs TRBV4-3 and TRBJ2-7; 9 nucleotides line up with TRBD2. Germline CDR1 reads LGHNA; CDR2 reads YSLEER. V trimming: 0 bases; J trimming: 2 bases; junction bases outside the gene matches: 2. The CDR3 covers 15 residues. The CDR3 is CASSQDASGTYEQYF. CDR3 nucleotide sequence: TGCGCCAGCAGCCAAGATGCTAGCGGGACCTACGAGCAGTACTTC.

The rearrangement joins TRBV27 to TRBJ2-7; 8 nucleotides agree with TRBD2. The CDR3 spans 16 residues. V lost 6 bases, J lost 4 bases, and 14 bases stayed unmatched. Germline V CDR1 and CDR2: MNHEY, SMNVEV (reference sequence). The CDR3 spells CASSNIGGGQLYEQYF. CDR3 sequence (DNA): TGTGCCAGCAGCAATATCGGCGGGGGGCAACTATACGAGCAGTACTTC.

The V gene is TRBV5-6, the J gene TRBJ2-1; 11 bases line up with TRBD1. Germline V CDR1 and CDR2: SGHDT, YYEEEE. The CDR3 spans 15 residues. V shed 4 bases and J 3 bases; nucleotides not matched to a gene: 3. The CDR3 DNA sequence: TGTGCCAGCAGCGTGGGACAGGGGGTCTACAATGAGCAGTTCTTC. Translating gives CASSVGQGVYNEQFF.

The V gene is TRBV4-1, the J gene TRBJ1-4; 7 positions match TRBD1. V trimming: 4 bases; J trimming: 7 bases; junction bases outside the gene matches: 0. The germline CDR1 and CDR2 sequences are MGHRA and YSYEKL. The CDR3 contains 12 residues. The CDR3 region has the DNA TGCGCCAGCAGCCGGGACAGTGAAAAACTGTTTTTT. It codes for CASSRDSEKLFF.